This T cell receptor beta chain was identified during a study of T cell changes during pregnancy in multiple sclerosis. Germline V gene sequence: CDR1 MNHEY, CDR2 SVGAGI. CDR3 length equals 15 residues. Trimming removed 7 bases at V and 4 bases at J, with 19 bases between. Repertoires were generated with immunoSEQ multiplex PCR, while TCRdb's copy carries only in-frame clones and drops some. This table holds about 40,000 clones, about 90% found once. The chain recombines TRBV6-5 with TRBJ1-1, with D tentatively TRBD1 (5 bases). The material sequenced was CD4+ T cells from peripheral blood mononuclear cells, taken in the third trimester of pregnancy. This clonotype originated in a female donor in good health, enrolled as a control in a pregnancy study. The CDR3: CASTERRGRVTEAFF. CDR3 nucleotides: TGTGCCAGCACCGAACGAAGGGGTCGCGTCACTGAAGCTTTCTTT.